The 24 T cell receptor beta chains below come from one sample, sequenced in a study of beta chain features in type 1 diabetes. Expressed TCRB transcripts got sequenced, as all isolated RNA was reverse transcribed. Sequencing was performed with immunoSEQ multiplex PCR; in TCRdb, only in-frame clones are kept and a portion is missing. The table includes 350,000 to 400,000 clones, roughly 16% detected once. Sequences were obtained from naive CD4+ T cells from blood. These receptors originate from a woman under 30 in good health.

This clone was picked up a small number of times. The chain joins TRBV27 to TRBJ2-7; D is possibly TRBD1 (6 bases). V dropped 5 bases and J dropped 3 bases, with 17 bases sitting between them. CDR1 and CDR2 (germline): MNHEY, SMNVEV (reference sequence). The CDR3 is made up of 15 amino acids. The CDR3 loop is CASSKQGGSLYEQYF. CDR3 in DNA: TGTGCCAGCAGTAAACAAGGGGGATCCCTCTACGAGCAGTACTTC.

This clone was recorded a few times. The chain is built from TRBV11-2 and TRBJ2-1, with D perhaps matching TRBD2 (6 bases). V was shortened by 4 bases and J by 9 bases, with 13 bases between the two germline ends. The CDR3 is 13 amino acids. The germline CDR1 and CDR2 sequences are SGHAT and FQNNGV. CDR3 sequence: CASSSLSSVEQFF. The CDR3 bases are TGTGCCAGCAGCTCCTTGTCTAGCGTTGAGCAGTTCTTC.

The table lists this clone with a count of one. This sample also contains other DNA sequences that code for the same CDR3. The genes are TRBV11-2 and TRBJ2-1, with D perhaps TRBD2 (6 bases). The germline gives CDR1 SGHAT, CDR2 FQNNGV. V lost 3 bases to trimming and J lost 0 bases, with 9 bases between them. The CDR3 length is 15 residues. CDR3 sequence: CASSFGGSSYNEQFF. CDR3 DNA sequence: TGTGCCAGCAGCTTTGGGGGGAGCTCCTACAATGAGCAGTTCTTC.

Here the CDR3 reads CAWSKQGTGANVLTF. The CDR3 nucleotides read TGTGCCTGGAGCAAACAGGGGACTGGGGCCAACGTCCTGACTTTC. The rearrangement links TRBV30 to TRBJ2-6; 7 nucleotides agree with TRBD1. The CDR3 has 15 amino acids. After removal of 3 bases from V and 2 bases from J, the junction contained 4 bases not matched to a gene. Germline V gene sequence: CDR1 GTSNPN, CDR2 SVGIG (reference sequence).

This clone occurred a few times. The chain employs TRBV7-9 and TRBJ2-1, with a tentative D call TRBD1 (5 bases). Germline V lookup: CDR1 SEHNR, CDR2 FQNEAQ (reference sequence). This CDR3 has 17 residues. The V end lost 2 bases, the J end lost 3 bases, and 17 bases lay between the germline ends. The CDR3 coding sequence is TGTGCCAGCAGCTTAACGACCGTCCGTGACAGCTACAATGAGCAGTTCTTC. As protein: CASSLTTVRDSYNEQFF.

The chain uses TRBV5-1 and TRBJ2-1; maybe TRBD2 (6 bases). The germline CDR1 and CDR2 sequences are SGHRS and YFSETQ. The CDR3 is 16 amino acids. V lost 2 bases and J 4 bases, leaving 16 bases between the germline ends. This CDR3 reads CASSFEGRTPYNEQFF. The CDR3 DNA follows: TGCGCCAGCAGCTTCGAGGGGAGGACCCCTTACAATGAGCAGTTCTTC.

This clone has more than one count but fewer than ten. The genes are TRBV4-1 and TRBJ2-7; 10 bases agree with TRBD1. V gave up 4 bases and J gave up 2 bases; unmatched junction bases: 5. Germline CDR1 MGHRA, CDR2 YSYEKL. CDR3 size: 15 residues. The CDR3 region is CASSPFGQGAYEQYF. CDR3 sequence (DNA): TGCGCCAGCAGCCCATTCGGACAGGGGGCCTACGAGCAGTACTTC.

The V and J genes are TRBV5-1 and TRBJ2-7, with 9 bases matching TRBD1. V shed 4 bases and J 5 bases; nucleotides not matched to a gene: 4. The CDR3 is 13 residues long. Germline values: CDR1 SGHRS, CDR2 YFSETQ. The CDR3 DNA sequence: TGCGCCAGCAGCATCCGGGACAGGGACGAGCAGTACTTC. This gives the protein CASSIRDRDEQYF. Together with reference TRBV5-1 and TRBJ2-7, the CDR3 gives the full variable domain: KAGVTQTPRYLIKTRGQQVTLSCSPISGHRSVSWYQQTPGQGLQFLFEYFSETQRNKGNFPGRFSGRQFSNSRSEMNVSTLELGDSALYLCASSIRDRDEQYFGPGTRLTVT.

Only a few counts were recorded for this clone. The chain carries TRBV7-9 and TRBJ2-6; 8 bases match TRBD1. V shed 4 bases and J 4 bases; nucleotides not matched to a gene: 6. Germline V CDR1 and CDR2: SEHNR, FQNEAQ (reference sequence). There are 16 residues in the CDR3. The chain's CDR3 is CASSWNRGNGANVLTF. The CDR3 DNA sequence: TGTGCCAGCAGCTGGAACAGGGGGAACGGGGCCAACGTCCTGACTTTC.

The chain's CDR3 is CASSPGRVPEQYF. The CDR3 DNA is TGTGCCAGCAGCCCCGGCCGGGTCCCAGAGCAGTACTTC. The chain is built from TRBV7-8 and TRBJ2-7; unclear D gene. This CDR3 spans 13 amino acids. CDR1 SGHVS and CDR2 FQNEAQ come from the germline V gene. Trimming left V 5 bases short and J 7 bases short, with 15 bases between.

The chain is built from TRBV4-1 and TRBJ2-1, with 10 nucleotides matching TRBD2. Germline loops: CDR1 MGHRA, CDR2 YSYEKL. The CDR3 consists of 14 residues. The V and J ends lost 6 bases and 5 bases, in that order; junction bases with no gene match: 4. CDR3 DNA sequence: TGCGCCAGCAGAAGCGGGAGGGGGCACAATGAGCAGTTCTTC. It specifies CASRSGRGHNEQFF.

The V call is TRBV4-1, the J call TRBJ2-7; D may be TRBD1 (5 bases). This CDR3 is built from 14 residues. V was shortened by 1 base and J by 7 bases, with 14 bases between the two germline ends. The germline CDR1 and CDR2 sequences are MGHRA and YSYEKL. CDR3 sequence (DNA): TGCGCCAGCAGCCAAGGGGGCTACCTCTGGGAGCAGTACTTC. It is translated as CASSQGGYLWEQYF.

This clone was seen only a few times. The rearrangement uses TRBV7-8 and TRBJ2-7; 7 nucleotides line up with TRBD1. This CDR3 is built from 14 residues. Unmatched junction bases numbered 4, after V lost 5 bases and J lost 0 bases. Looked up from germline, CDR1 is SGHVS and CDR2 is FQNEAQ. Here the CDR3 DNA reads TGTGCCAGCAGCCGCCGGGACAGCTCCTACGAGCAGTACTTC. Residues: CASSRRDSSYEQYF.

The J gene is TRBJ2-5, the V gene TRBV5-5; D is undetermined. Germline lookup yields CDR1 SGHKS and CDR2 YYEKEE (reference sequence). Trimming pared 4 bases from V and 3 bases from J, leaving 4 bases between. The CDR3 covers 11 residues. CDR3 DNA: TGTGCCAGCAGCCTTGAAGAGACCCAGTACTTC. It is translated as CASSLEETQYF.

This clone has a handful of counts. The genes are TRBV5-1 and TRBJ2-7, with TRBD2 matching 13 bases. Germline V CDR1 and CDR2: SGHRS, YFSETQ. The CDR3 covers 15 residues. J was trimmed by 6 bases and V by 0 bases; bases with no gene match: 3. CDR3: CASSLDGLAGVEQYF. In DNA form, the CDR3 reads TGCGCCAGCAGCTTGGACGGACTAGCGGGAGTCGAGCAGTACTTC.

The genes are TRBV5-6 and TRBJ2-7, with 7 positions matching TRBD1. V shed 4 bases, J shed 1 base, and the junction held 8 bases outside the gene matches. CDR1 is SGHDT and CDR2 is YYEEEE in the germline V gene. The CDR3 is made up of 15 amino acids. DNA of the CDR3: TGTGCCAGCAGCCGCGACAGGGACCCTTCCTACGAGCAGTACTTC. Amino acid sequence: CASSRDRDPSYEQYF.

As regards this clone: The identical CDR3 is also encoded by other nucleotide sequences in the sample. The V gene is TRBV30, the J gene TRBJ1-1; D not certain. Germline V gene lookup returns CDR1 GTSNPN and CDR2 SVGIG (reference sequence). With 0 bases removed from V and 1 base from J, the gap between germline ends came to 6 bases. CDR3 length: 13 amino acids. CDR3 amino acids: CAWSVAGNTEAFF. The CDR3 DNA sequence: TGTGCCTGGAGTGTAGCAGGGAACACTGAAGCTTTCTTT.

The chain is built from TRBV7-9 and TRBJ2-1; TRBD2 aligns across 11 bases. Unmatched junction bases numbered 3, after V lost 1 base and J lost 10 bases. This CDR3 has 14 residues. Germline assignment: CDR1 SEHNR and CDR2 FQNEAQ (reference sequence). The CDR3 reads CASSLGLAGSEQFF. Written as DNA, the CDR3 is TGTGCCAGCAGCTTAGGACTAGCGGGGTCCGAGCAGTTCTTC.

The sample holds a few counts of this clone. The genes are TRBV5-4 and TRBJ1-1, with TRBD1 identical over 12 bases. With V trimmed by 3 bases and J by 11 bases, 14 bases remained unmatched. The CDR3 covers 16 residues. Germline CDR1 reads SGHNT; CDR2 reads YYREEE (reference sequence). The CDR3 DNA is TGTGCCAGCAGCTCTCTATCCGGGACAGGGGGCTCAGACGCTTTCTTT. Encoded protein: CASSSLSGTGGSDAFF. The whole variable domain, remainder taken from reference TRBV5-4 and TRBJ1-1, is ETGVTQSPTHLIKTRGQQVTLRCSSQSGHNTVSWYQQALGQGPQFIFQYYREEENGRGNFPPRFSGLQFPNYSSELNVNALELDDSALYLCASSSLSGTGGSDAFFGQGTRLTVV.

This clone was found a few times. The DNA of the CDR3 is TGTGCCACCAGCAGGATTAGCGGGGGGTACAATGAGCAGTTCTTC. Translating gives CATSRISGGYNEQFF. V and J are TRBV15 and TRBJ2-1; 10 nucleotides align to TRBD2. There are 15 residues in the CDR3. With V trimmed by 3 bases and J by 4 bases, 3 bases remained unmatched. The germline gives CDR1 LNHNV, CDR2 YYDKDF (reference sequence).

The chain combines TRBV9 with TRBJ1-5, with D maybe TRBD1 (6 bases). V gave up 0 bases and J gave up 2 bases, with 9 bases separating them. The CDR3 consists of 15 residues. Germline lookup yields CDR1 SGDLS and CDR2 YYNGEE. Here the CDR3 reads CASSVGDTGNQPQHF. The CDR3 DNA reads as TGTGCCAGCAGCGTAGGGGACACGGGCAATCAGCCCCAGCATTTT. Drawing the rest from reference TRBV9 and TRBJ1-5, the complete variable domain is DSGVTQTPKHLITATGQRVTLRCSPRSGDLSVYWYQQSLDQGLQFLIQYYNGEERAKGNILERFSAQQFPDLHSELNLSSLELGDSALYFCASSVGDTGNQPQHFGDGTRLSIL.

The V and J genes are TRBV5-1 and TRBJ2-6; D may be TRBD2 (6 bases). Looked up from germline, CDR1 is SGHRS and CDR2 is YFSETQ. The CDR3 consists of 16 residues. Trimming took 0 bases from V and 4 from J, leaving 11 bases between them. The CDR3 region is CASSLAAGNGANVLTF. In DNA, the CDR3 is TGCGCCAGCAGCTTGGCCGCGGGAAACGGGGCCAACGTCCTGACTTTC.

This clone has just a few counts. The chain carries TRBV7-6 and TRBJ2-1, with D perhaps TRBD1 (5 bases). The germline V gene encodes CDR1 SGHVS and CDR2 FNYEAQ. The CDR3 loop spans 16 amino acids. The V end lost 5 bases, the J end lost 2 bases, and 16 bases lay between the germline ends. CDR3 in amino acids: CASSRYGAVAYNEQFF. The CDR3 bases are TGTGCCAGCAGCCGATATGGGGCGGTTGCCTACAATGAGCAGTTCTTC.

The V call is TRBV7-3, the J call TRBJ2-3; D perhaps matches TRBD2 (6 bases). V was cut by 1 base and J by 4 bases, with 12 bases left in between. The germline gives CDR1 SGHTA, CDR2 FQGTGA. This CDR3 has 15 amino acids. Written as DNA, the CDR3 is TGTGCCAGCAGCTTAAATCCGGGAGCCCCAGATACGCAGTATTTT. Translated, it gives CASSLNPGAPDTQYF.